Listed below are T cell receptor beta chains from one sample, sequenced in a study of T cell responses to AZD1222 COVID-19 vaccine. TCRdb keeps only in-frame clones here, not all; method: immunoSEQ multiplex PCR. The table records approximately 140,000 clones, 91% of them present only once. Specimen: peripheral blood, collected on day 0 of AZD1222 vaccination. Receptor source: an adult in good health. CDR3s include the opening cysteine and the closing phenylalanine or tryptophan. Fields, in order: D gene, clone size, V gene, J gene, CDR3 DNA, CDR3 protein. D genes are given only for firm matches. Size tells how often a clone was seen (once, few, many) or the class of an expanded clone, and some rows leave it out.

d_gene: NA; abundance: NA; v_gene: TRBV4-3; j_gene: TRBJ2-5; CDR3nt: TGCGCCAGCAGCCATTCACCAGGGGCCCAAGAGACCCAGTACTTC; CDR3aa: CASSHSPGAQETQYF
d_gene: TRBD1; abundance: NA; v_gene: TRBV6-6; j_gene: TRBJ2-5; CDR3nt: TGTGCCAGCAGTCGGAGAGAACCCAGACAGGGTATGGAGACCCAGTACTTC; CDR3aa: CASSRREPRQGMETQYF
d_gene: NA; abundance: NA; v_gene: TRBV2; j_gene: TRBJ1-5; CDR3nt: TGTGCCAGCAGTGAGGGTGGAGGTCAGCCCCAGCATTTT; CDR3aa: CASSEGGGQPQHF
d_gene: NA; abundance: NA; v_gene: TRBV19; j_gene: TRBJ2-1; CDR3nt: TGTGCCAGTAGTGCCGGGACTGAAAATGAGCAGTTCTTC; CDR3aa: CASSAGTENEQFF
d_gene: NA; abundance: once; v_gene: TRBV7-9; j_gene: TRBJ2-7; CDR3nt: TGTGCCAGCAGCTTATTGGGATACGAGCAGTACTTC; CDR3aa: CASSLLGYEQYF
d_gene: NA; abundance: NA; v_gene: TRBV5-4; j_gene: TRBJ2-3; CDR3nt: TGTGCCAGCAGCCCTAGGCGGTCTAGCACAGATACGCAGTATTTT; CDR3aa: CASSPRRSSTDTQYF
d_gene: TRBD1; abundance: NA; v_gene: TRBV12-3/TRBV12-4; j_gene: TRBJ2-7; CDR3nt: TGTGCCAGCAGCCGTGGACAGGTCACGGAGCAGTACTTC; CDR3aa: CASSRGQVTEQYF
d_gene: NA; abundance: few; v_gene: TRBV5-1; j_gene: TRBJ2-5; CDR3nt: TGCGCCAGCAGCTTGGTAGGAGGCGGTGAGACCCAGTACTTC; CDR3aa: CASSLVGGGETQYF
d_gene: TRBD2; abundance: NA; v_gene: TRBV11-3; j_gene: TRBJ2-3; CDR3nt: TGTGCCAGCAGCTCCCCTCTGACTAGCGGGAACACAGATACGCAGTATTTT; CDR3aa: CASSSPLTSGNTDTQYF
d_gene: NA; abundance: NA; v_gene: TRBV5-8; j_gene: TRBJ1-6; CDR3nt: TGTGCCAGCAGCTTGGCGCCAGGTTATAATTCACCCCTCCACTTT; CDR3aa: CASSLAPGYNSPLHF
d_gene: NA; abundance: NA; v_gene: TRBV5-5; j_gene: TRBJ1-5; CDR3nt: TGTGCCAGCAGCTTATTGGGCCAGCCCCAGCATTTT; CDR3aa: CASSLLGQPQHF
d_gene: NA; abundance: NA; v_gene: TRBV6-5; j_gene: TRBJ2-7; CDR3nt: TGTGCCAGCAGGATCGGACTGTTTGGGGAGCAGTACTTC; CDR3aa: CASRIGLFGEQYF
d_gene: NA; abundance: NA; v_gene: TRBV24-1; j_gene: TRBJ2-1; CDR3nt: TGTGCCACCAGTGATTCGATTATCACCTACAATGAGCAGTTCTTC; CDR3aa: CATSDSIITYNEQFF
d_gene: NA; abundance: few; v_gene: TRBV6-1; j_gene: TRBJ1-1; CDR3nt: TGTGCCAGCAGTGAGCAGGGTCAATCGGTCACTGAAGCTTTCTTT; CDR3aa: CASSEQGQSVTEAFF
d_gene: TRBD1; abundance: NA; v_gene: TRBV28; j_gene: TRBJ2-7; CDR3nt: TGTGCCAGCAGTCCCCCAGGGGGCGAGCAGTACTTC; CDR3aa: CASSPPGGEQYF
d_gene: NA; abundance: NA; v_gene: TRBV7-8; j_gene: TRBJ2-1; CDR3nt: TGTGCCAGCAGCTTAGTGGAACGGGGGGCCCCTGAGCAGTTCTTC; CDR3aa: CASSLVERGAPEQFF
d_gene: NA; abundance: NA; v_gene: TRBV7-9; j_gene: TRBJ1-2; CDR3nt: TGTGCCAGCAGCCCCGACATACAGGGAGGCTACACCTTC; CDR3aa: CASSPDIQGGYTF
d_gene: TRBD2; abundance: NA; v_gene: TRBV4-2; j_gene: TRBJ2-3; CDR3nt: TGTGCCAGCAGCCAGCCTGAGGCGGGGGGGCAGGGAGATACGCAGTATTTT; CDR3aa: CASSQPEAGGQGDTQYF
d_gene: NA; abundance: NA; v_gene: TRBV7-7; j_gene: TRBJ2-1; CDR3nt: TGTGCCAGCAGCTTAGCTTCAGGGGACCTAGCCTACAATGAGCAGTTCTTC; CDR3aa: CASSLASGDLAYNEQFF
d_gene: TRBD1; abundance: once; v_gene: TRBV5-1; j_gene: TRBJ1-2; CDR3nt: TGCGCCAGCAGCTTGGAGACAGGGGCTTCTTTTATGGACTACACCTTC; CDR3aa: CASSLETGASFMDYTF
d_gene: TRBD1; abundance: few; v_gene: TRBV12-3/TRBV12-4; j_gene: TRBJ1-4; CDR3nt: TGTGCCAGCCAGGGGGGGGATGAAAAACTGTTTTTT; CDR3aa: CASQGGDEKLFF
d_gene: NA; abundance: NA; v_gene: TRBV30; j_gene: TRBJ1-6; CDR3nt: TGTGCCTGGAGTAATGGGGTAAGCTCACCCCTCCACTTT; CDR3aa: CAWSNGVSSPLHF
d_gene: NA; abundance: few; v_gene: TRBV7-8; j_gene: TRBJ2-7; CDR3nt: TGTGCCAGCAGCTTAGCAGGTCGTGGAGGGGCGTTCGAGCAGTACTTC; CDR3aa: CASSLAGRGGAFEQYF
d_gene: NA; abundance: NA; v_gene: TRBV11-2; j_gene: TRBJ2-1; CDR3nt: TGTGCCAGCAGCTTTGTACCTGGGGATGAGCAGTTCTTC; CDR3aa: CASSFVPGDEQFF
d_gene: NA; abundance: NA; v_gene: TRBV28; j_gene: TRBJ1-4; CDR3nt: TGTGCCAGCAGTTTATTTCCAGGAAATAATCAAGGTGAAAAACTGTTTTTT; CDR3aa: CASSLFPGNNQGEKLFF
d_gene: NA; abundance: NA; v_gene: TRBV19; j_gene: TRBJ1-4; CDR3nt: TGTGCCAGTAGACAGGCCGCTAATGAAAAACTGTTTTTT; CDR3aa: CASRQAANEKLFF
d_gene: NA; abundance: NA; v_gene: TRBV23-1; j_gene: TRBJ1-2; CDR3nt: TGCGCCAGCATCCCCGCTTGGGCGGCGGCGCAGGGCTACACCTTC; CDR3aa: CASIPAWAAAQGYTF
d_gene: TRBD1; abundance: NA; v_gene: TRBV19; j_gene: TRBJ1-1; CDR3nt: TGTGCCAGTAGCCCGGGACAGTTCGACACTGAAGCTTTCTTT; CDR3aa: CASSPGQFDTEAFF
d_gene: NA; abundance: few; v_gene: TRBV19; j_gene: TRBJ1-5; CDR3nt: TGTGCCAGTAGTATTGCGTTCGATCAGCCCCAGCATTTT; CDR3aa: CASSIAFDQPQHF
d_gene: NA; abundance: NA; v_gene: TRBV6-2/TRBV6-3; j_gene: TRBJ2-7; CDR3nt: TGTGCCAGCAGTTATGGTGGCGAGCAGTACTTC; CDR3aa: CASSYGGEQYF
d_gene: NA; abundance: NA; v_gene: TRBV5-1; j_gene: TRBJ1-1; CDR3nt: TGCGCCAGCAGCTTGGGAGGGGGCACTGAAGCTTTCTTT; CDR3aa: CASSLGGGTEAFF
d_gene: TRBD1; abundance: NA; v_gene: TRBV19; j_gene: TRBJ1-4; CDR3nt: TGTGCCAGTAGGGCCAGGGGACAGGGTCTCGAAAAACTGTTTTTT; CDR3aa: CASRARGQGLEKLFF
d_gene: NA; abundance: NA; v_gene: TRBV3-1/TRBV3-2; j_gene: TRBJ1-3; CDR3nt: TGTGCCAGCAGCCTCTTGGGGGGCTCTGGAAACACCATATATTTT; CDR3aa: CASSLLGGSGNTIYF
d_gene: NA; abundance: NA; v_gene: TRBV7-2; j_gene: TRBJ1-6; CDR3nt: TGTGCCAGCAGCTTAGAAGCGGGGTTTCGGGCACCCCTCCACTTT; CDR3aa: CASSLEAGFRAPLHF
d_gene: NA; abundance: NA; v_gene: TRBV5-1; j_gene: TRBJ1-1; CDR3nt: TGCGCCAGCAGGCCCGTTAGGGGAAATGAAGCTTTCTTT; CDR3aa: CASRPVRGNEAFF